This TCR beta chain was recovered during a study of blood T cell repertoires in COVID-19 (dated by TCRdb to 2018 to 2020). Looking at the study overall: The collaborator samples originated in the United States, Italy and Spain and spanned the acute and convalescent phases of COVID-19. The sample metadata nearly always contained a de-identified subject ID, COVID-19 status, age in years and sex. Samples were obtained from the ongoing ImmuneRACE study (first 160 participants) and from about 1,300 subjects provided by 6 global collaborators. The repertoires were made available in a free public database intended to serve as a resource for research on the immune response to SARS-CoV-2. Where HLA class I and class II types were available, the types were taken from metadata supplied by the sample provider, not from assay-based typing. Subjects who had been exposed to COVID-19, were actively infected with it, or had recovered from it provided the deeply sampled blood TCRbeta repertoires that made up the dataset. The material from the prospective study consisted of cDNA or gDNA derived from T cells, B-cell-depleted T cells, or PBMCs. Results the study describes overall, beyond this receptor: The amount of clinical and demographic metadata varied by source and participant and was provided uncurated.

Comments on this clone: Its antigen is unknown. No much larger clonotype is one base removed from it; base qualities were not supplied.

The immunoSEQ Assay, a bias-controlled multiplex PCR, was used to amplify TCRbeta CDR3 regions from genomic DNA. Per the source publication's procedure: The number of nucleated cells in each sample was estimated by amplification of reference gene primers within the assay. Sequence reads were collapsed and filtered to measure the absolute abundance of every unique TCRbeta CDR3 rearrangement. For each sample, productive Simpson clonality was calculated as the square root of Simpson's diversity index across productive rearrangements. TCRdb retrieved this table from immuneACCESS and kept in-frame rearrangements only. Not all clones are present; in checked studies, unresolved V genes account for under half, and no reason is known for the remainder. Clone size and V and J calls were adopted from that table, with D and trimming inferred from the DNA. This sample gives some 150,000 clones in total; roughly 80% of them show up just once. The top ten clonotypes cover approximately 3.9% of the sample.

The CDR3 goes from the cysteine to the phenylalanine over 14 residues. Only the CDR3 region is kept as DNA, spanning 42 bases read in frame from base 1. Germline trimming: 6 bases from V, 3 bases from J; junction bases outside gene matches: 5. CDR1 and CDR2 were assigned from the germline V gene (reference sequence) as MNHNY and SVGAGI. Each collaborating institution followed its own protocols to collect whole blood in K2EDTA tubes. For TCRbeta analysis, collaborators shipped samples in one of three forms: frozen whole blood, isolated PBMCs, or DNA extracted from either of those sample types. The chain is assembled from TRBV6-6 and TRBJ1-5; 7 nucleotides in the junction match TRBD1. The specimen was peripheral blood. The sequence came from a woman aged 60 to 75 with acute or convalescent COVID-19. DNA sequence: TGTGCCAGCAGACAGACAGGGAACAATCAGCCCCAGCATTTT. Its amino acids are CASRQTGNNQPQHF.